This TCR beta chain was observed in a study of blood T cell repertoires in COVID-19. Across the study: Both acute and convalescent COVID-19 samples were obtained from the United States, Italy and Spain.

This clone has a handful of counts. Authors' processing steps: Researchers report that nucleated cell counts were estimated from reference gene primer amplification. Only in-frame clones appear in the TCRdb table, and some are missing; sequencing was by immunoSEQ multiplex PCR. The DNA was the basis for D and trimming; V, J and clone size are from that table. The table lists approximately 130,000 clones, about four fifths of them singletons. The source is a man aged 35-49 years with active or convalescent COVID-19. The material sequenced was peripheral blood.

CDR3 in DNA: TGTGCCAGCAGCCAGACAGGGAATCAGCCCCAGCATTTT. This gives the protein CASSQTGNQPQHF. The chain uses TRBV7-9 and TRBJ1-5; 7 bases are shared with TRBD1. CDR3 length equals 13 residues. In germline, CDR1 is SEHNR, CDR2 FQNEAQ (reference sequence). The junction had 2 bases not matched to a gene; V was cut back by 5 bases and J by 4 bases.